The 28 T cell receptor beta chains below come from one sample, sequenced in a study of T cell responses to AZD1222 COVID-19 vaccine (dated by TCRdb to about 2021). The method was the immunoSEQ multiplex PCR assay. This immuneACCESS table, as held by TCRdb, lists in-frame sequences with V and J called but not all clones. Of the missing ones, under half trace to an unresolved V gene in checked studies; the others have no known cause. The sample table records 150,000 or so clones. Of the sample, around 2.2% falls within the top ten clones. This sample's time point label indicates: baseline before first vaccination. Source material: peripheral blood. All receptors derive from an adult in good health.

The chain combines TRBV9 with TRBJ1-4, with D hard to call. The V end lost 2 bases, the J end lost 0 bases, and 8 bases lay between the germline ends. The CDR3 is 15 residues long. Germline V lookup: CDR1 SGDLS, CDR2 YYNGEE. CDR3 amino acids: CASSVYGATNEKLFF. The CDR3 DNA sequence: TGTGCCAGCAGCGTCTACGGTGCAACTAATGAAAAACTGTTTTTT.

V usage is TRBV6-4 and J usage is TRBJ2-3; 8 bases fit TRBD2. Germline lookup yields CDR1 MRHNA and CDR2 SNTAGT. CDR3 length equals 13 residues. J gave up 5 bases and V 7 bases, and 5 bases lay outside the gene matches. CDR3 amino acids: CASTPGGGDTQYF. The CDR3, as DNA: TGTGCCAGCACCCCGGGAGGGGGAGATACGCAGTATTTT.

The J gene is TRBJ1-2, the V gene TRBV5-4, with a tentative D call TRBD1 (5 bases). CDR1 and CDR2 from the germline V gene are SGHNT and YYREEE (reference sequence). The V and J ends lost 1 base and 1 base respectively, with 5 bases between them. This CDR3 has 13 residues. The CDR3 sequence is CASSLQGNYGYTF. The DNA for the CDR3 is TGTGCCAGCAGCTTGCAGGGTAACTATGGCTACACCTTC.

CDR3 amino acids: CAWSHRETQYF. Written as DNA, the CDR3 is TGTGCCTGGAGTCACAGGGAAACCCAGTACTTC. V and J are TRBV30 and TRBJ2-5, with D tentatively TRBD1 (6 bases). There are 11 residues in the CDR3. Germline V gene data show CDR1 as GTSNPN and CDR2 as SVGIG (reference sequence). Trimming took off 2 bases at V and 8 bases at J, with 9 bases between the two ends.

The chain joins TRBV3-1 (or the pseudogene TRBV3-2) to TRBJ1-6; 7 nucleotides line up with TRBD1. There are 14 residues in the CDR3. Per germline, CDR1 LGHDT and CDR2 YNNKEL (reference sequence). The ends lost 4 bases at V and 7 bases at J; junction bases unmatched: 4. The CDR3 DNA sequence: TGTGCCAGCAGCCCGCAGGGGGGCAATTCACCCCTCCACTTT. Protein product: CASSPQGGNSPLHF.

The chain employs TRBV5-1 and TRBJ1-1, with a possible D match to TRBD1 (5 bases). Trimming stripped 1 base from V and 4 bases from J, with 17 bases between. CDR1 and CDR2 (germline): SGHRS, YFSETQ. The CDR3 runs to 16 residues. Written as DNA, the CDR3 is TGCGCCAGCAGCTTGACCCCTCAGGGACGAGGCACTGAAGCTTTCTTT. Translating it yields CASSLTPQGRGTEAFF. The variable domain in full, with the rest retrieved from reference TRBV5-1 and TRBJ1-1, is KAGVTQTPRYLIKTRGQQVTLSCSPISGHRSVSWYQQTPGQGLQFLFEYFSETQRNKGNFPGRFSGRQFSNSRSEMNVSTLELGDSALYLCASSLTPQGRGTEAFFGQGTRLTVV.

The rearrangement links TRBV15 to TRBJ2-5, with D possibly matching TRBD1 (6 bases). Per germline, CDR1 LNHNV and CDR2 YYDKDF (reference sequence). The CDR3 loop spans 15 amino acids. V lost 3 bases and J lost 5, with 16 bases in between. CDR3 bases: TGTGCCACCAGCAGCTGGCTGGGGGCGCAGGAGACCCAGTACTTC. This codes for CATSSWLGAQETQYF.

The chain recombines TRBV28 with TRBJ2-2; no definite D call. Trimming took off 5 bases at V and 2 bases at J, with 21 bases between the two ends. CDR3 size: 18 residues. Germline CDR1 MDHEN, CDR2 SYDVKM. This CDR3 is CASSRSPLVRSNTGELFF. The CDR3 DNA follows: TGTGCCAGCAGTCGATCCCCGTTAGTGCGGTCCAACACCGGGGAGCTGTTTTTT.

The CDR3 sequence: CASSMRTGGSANYGYTF. Here the CDR3 DNA reads TGTGCCAGTAGTATGCGGACAGGGGGATCTGCTAACTATGGCTACACCTTC. V usage is TRBV19 and J usage is TRBJ1-2, with 10 bases that match TRBD1. V trimming: 3 bases; J trimming: 0 bases; junction bases outside the gene matches: 7. Looked up from germline, CDR1 is LNHDA and CDR2 is SQIVND (reference sequence). The CDR3 consists of 17 residues.

The chain couples TRBV7-2 to TRBJ2-2; a weak D match, TRBD2 (6 bases). The V and J ends lost 4 bases and 2 bases respectively, with 8 bases between them. Germline assignment: CDR1 SGHTA and CDR2 FQGNSA. The CDR3 is made up of 14 amino acids. The CDR3 sequence is CASSSDYNTGELFF. The CDR3 bases are TGTGCCAGCAGCTCGGACTATAACACCGGGGAGCTGTTTTTT. Combining the CDR3 with reference TRBV7-2 and TRBJ2-2 gives the whole variable domain GAGVSQSPSNKVTEKGKDVELRCDPISGHTALYWYRQSLGQGLEFLIYFQGNSAPDKSGLPSDRFSAERTGGSVSTLTIQRTQQEDSAVYLCASSSDYNTGELFFGEGSRLTVL.

V is TRBV9 and J is TRBJ2-3; 7 bases match TRBD2. J gave up 2 bases and V 2 bases, and 8 bases lay outside the gene matches. The CDR3 extends over 16 amino acids. Germline CDR1 and CDR2: SGDLS and YYNGEE. The CDR3 region is CASSVAGDDVTDTQYF. CDR3 bases: TGTGCCAGCAGCGTGGCGGGGGACGATGTCACAGATACGCAGTATTTT.

The rearrangement uses TRBV6-5 and TRBJ1-2; no firm D call. V was clipped by 0 bases and J by 5 bases, with 7 bases between them. The V gene's germline CDR1 is MNHEY and CDR2 SVGAGI. CDR3 length equals 13 residues. CDR3 in DNA: TGTGCCAGCAGTTACTCGCCGGGTTATGGCTACACCTTC. Protein sequence: CASSYSPGYGYTF.

The genes are TRBV7-9 and TRBJ1-1, with a weak D call TRBD1 (5 bases). V was cut by 5 bases and J by 7 bases, with 11 bases left in between. The germline V gene encodes CDR1 SEHNR and CDR2 FQNEAQ (reference sequence). The CDR3 totals 12 residues. CDR3 nucleotides: TGTGCCAGCAGCCAGGGAGGGTATGAAGCTTTCTTT. This translates into CASSQGGYEAFF.

The J gene is TRBJ1-1, the V gene TRBV2; weak D call: TRBD1 (5 bases). V was shortened by 0 bases and J by 5 bases, with 16 bases between the two germline ends. There are 16 residues in the CDR3. In germline, CDR1 is SNHLY, CDR2 FYNNEI. CDR3 sequence: CASSEAGAGTGTEAFF. CDR3 nucleotides: TGTGCCAGCAGTGAAGCTGGGGCAGGGACGGGGACTGAAGCTTTCTTT.

The genes are TRBV4-2 and TRBJ2-3, with D unclear. Germline CDR1 reads LGHNA; CDR2 reads YNFKEQ. V shed 0 bases and J shed 0 bases, with 4 bases lying between them. The CDR3 covers 14 residues. The CDR3 bases are TGTGCCAGCAGCCAAGAGGGAAGCACAGATACGCAGTATTTT. It translates to CASSQEGSTDTQYF.

The chain combines TRBV5-8 with TRBJ1-1; D gene ambiguous. The CDR3 totals 17 residues. The V and J ends lost 2 bases and 1 base respectively, with 18 bases between them. Germline CDR1 is SGHTS and CDR2 is YDEGEE. DNA for the CDR3: TGTGCCAGCAGCTTCTTGAGGGCATTAAGGGAGAACACTGAAGCTTTCTTT. This encodes CASSFLRALRENTEAFF.

The genes are TRBV18 and TRBJ2-7; tentatively, D is TRBD2 (5 bases). V lost 4 bases and J 3 bases, leaving 7 bases between the germline ends. CDR1 and CDR2 from the germline V gene are KGHSH and LQKENI. The length of the CDR3 is 12 residues. CDR3 sequence reads: CASSRLNYEQYF. CDR3 nucleotide sequence: TGTGCCAGCTCACGACTAAACTACGAGCAGTACTTC.

The J gene is TRBJ1-1, the V gene TRBV6-5; D not resolved. V was trimmed by 0 bases and J by 5 bases, leaving 16 bases between them. CDR1 is MNHEY and CDR2 is SVGAGI in the germline V gene. The CDR3 covers 16 residues. DNA for the CDR3: TGTGCCAGCAGTTACTCGAGCAGGTTGGCGAAAACTGAAGCTTTCTTT. This gives the protein CASSYSSRLAKTEAFF.

The chain combines TRBV11-2 with TRBJ2-3; possible D gene TRBD2, 6 bases. Trimming removed 5 bases from V and 1 base from J, with 13 bases in between. CDR3 length: 15 residues. Germline-derived CDR1 and CDR2 are SGHAT and FQNNGV. CDR3 in amino acids: CASSVAGTGTDTQYF. CDR3 coding DNA: TGTGCCAGCAGCGTAGCCGGGACTGGCACAGATACGCAGTATTTT.

A remark on this clone: Other DNA sequences in the same sample also yield this CDR3. The CDR3 nucleotides are TGTGCCAGCAGCTTAGGCGGGACAGGGGCGAGCAATCAGCCCCAGCATTTT. It codes for CASSLGGTGASNQPQHF. The chain couples TRBV7-9 to TRBJ1-5; 10 nucleotides agree with TRBD1. This CDR3 has 17 residues. V gave up 1 base and J gave up 1 base; unmatched junction bases: 4. In germline, CDR1 is SEHNR, CDR2 FQNEAQ (reference sequence).

The V and J genes are TRBV20-1 and TRBJ2-1, with a possible D match to TRBD1 (5 bases). With 3 bases removed from V and 0 bases from J, the gap between germline ends came to 15 bases. Germline CDR1 and CDR2: DFQATT and SNEGSKA (reference sequence). The CDR3 extends over 16 amino acids. CDR3 coding DNA: TGCAGTGCTAGTGGCAGGGTCCGAAGCTCCTACAATGAGCAGTTCTTC. Translation: CSASGRVRSSYNEQFF.

The chain links TRBV3-1 (or the pseudogene TRBV3-2) to TRBJ2-7; 8 nucleotides agree with TRBD1. The germline V gene has CDR1 LGHDT and CDR2 YNNKEL (reference sequence). The J segment lost 7 bases and the V segment lost 2 bases, leaving 4 bases of the junction unmatched. The CDR3 is 13 residues long. The CDR3 loop is CASSQQGAREQYF. CDR3 coding DNA: TGTGCCAGCAGCCAACAGGGGGCGCGGGAGCAGTACTTC.

The chain joins TRBV5-8 to TRBJ2-5, with a tentative D call TRBD1 (6 bases). Germline V gene data show CDR1 as SGHTS and CDR2 as YDEGEE. This CDR3 contains 16 residues. The V end was cut by 3 bases, the J end by 2 bases, with 17 bases between. The CDR3 protein is CASSWGRQAKQETQYF. DNA of the CDR3: TGTGCCAGCAGCTGGGGGAGACAGGCAAAACAAGAGACCCAGTACTTC.

This chain links TRBV19 with TRBJ2-5; 8 nucleotides line up with TRBD2. The CDR3 is 14 residues long. Germline V lookup: CDR1 LNHDA, CDR2 SQIVND (reference sequence). V gave up 3 bases and J gave up 5 bases; unmatched junction bases: 5. As DNA, the CDR3 is TGTGCCAGTAGTATCGGGGGGGCGAGGGAGACCCAGTACTTC. Its translation is CASSIGGARETQYF.

This chain connects TRBV6-5 to TRBJ2-2; D remains ambiguous. Trimming stripped 5 bases from V and 0 bases from J, with 10 bases between. The CDR3 contains 15 residues. CDR1 is MNHEY, CDR2 SVGAGI, per germline. CDR3 protein: CASSQNGANTGELFF. The CDR3 DNA reads TGTGCCAGCAGTCAAAATGGAGCGAACACCGGGGAGCTGTTTTTT.

The V call is TRBV6-6, the J call TRBJ1-1; no clear D. Per the germline V gene, CDR1 is MNHNY and CDR2 is SVGAGI (reference sequence). The V end lost 6 bases, the J end lost 7 bases, and 9 bases lay between the germline ends. The CDR3 sequence is 11 residues long. CDR3 bases: TGTGCCAGCAGCCATGAGGGTGAAGCTTTCTTT. It specifies CASSHEGEAFF.

The J gene is TRBJ1-1, the V gene TRBV11-3; D not resolved. The CDR3 runs 15 residues. The germline V gene has CDR1 SGHNT and CDR2 YENEEA. Trimming removed 5 bases from V and 2 bases from J, with 15 bases in between. The CDR3 reads CASSGSGRRNTEAFF. CDR3 nucleotide sequence: TGTGCCAGCAGCGGATCCGGGAGACGAAACACTGAAGCTTTCTTT.

The chain combines TRBV19 with TRBJ1-1; 9 bases map to TRBD1. With 2 bases clipped from V and 5 bases from J, the junction kept 3 bases outside the gene matches. This CDR3 has 14 residues. The germline V gene has CDR1 LNHDA and CDR2 SQIVND (reference sequence). The CDR3 reads CASSITTGGTEAFF. The CDR3 bases are TGTGCCAGTAGTATAACGACAGGGGGGACTGAAGCTTTCTTT. Full variable domain (rest looked up from reference TRBV19 and TRBJ1-1): DGGITQSPKYLFRKEGQNVTLSCEQNLNHDAMYWYRQDPGQGLRLIYYSQIVNDFQKGDIAEGYSVSREKKESFPLTVTSAQKNPTAFYLCASSITTGGTEAFFGQGTRLTVV.